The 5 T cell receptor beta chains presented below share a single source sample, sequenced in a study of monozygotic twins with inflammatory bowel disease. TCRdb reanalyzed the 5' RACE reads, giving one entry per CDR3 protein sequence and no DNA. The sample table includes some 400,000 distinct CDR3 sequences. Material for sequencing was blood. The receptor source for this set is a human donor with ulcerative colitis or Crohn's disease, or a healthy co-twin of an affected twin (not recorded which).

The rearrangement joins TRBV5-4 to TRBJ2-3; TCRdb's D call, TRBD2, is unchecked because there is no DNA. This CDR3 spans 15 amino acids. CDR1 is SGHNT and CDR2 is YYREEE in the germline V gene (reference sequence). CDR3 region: CASSFLAGNTDTQYF.

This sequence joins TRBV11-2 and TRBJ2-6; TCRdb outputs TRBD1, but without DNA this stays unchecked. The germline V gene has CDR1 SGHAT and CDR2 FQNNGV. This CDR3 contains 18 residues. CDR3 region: CASSPLDRGWTGANVLTF.

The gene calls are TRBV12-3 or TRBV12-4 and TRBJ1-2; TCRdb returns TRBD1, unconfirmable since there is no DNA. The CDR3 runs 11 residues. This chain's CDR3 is CASTGGRGYTF.

CDR3 residues: CATVLAGGHGTQYF. The chain couples TRBV10-3 to TRBJ2-3; as DNA is missing, the TRBD2 call by TCRdb cannot be tested. This CDR3 comprises 14 residues. Germline V gives CDR1 ENHRY, CDR2 SYGVKD.

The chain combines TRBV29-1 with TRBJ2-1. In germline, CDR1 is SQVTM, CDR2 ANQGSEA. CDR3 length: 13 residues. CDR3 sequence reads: CSAGGSGYNEQFF.